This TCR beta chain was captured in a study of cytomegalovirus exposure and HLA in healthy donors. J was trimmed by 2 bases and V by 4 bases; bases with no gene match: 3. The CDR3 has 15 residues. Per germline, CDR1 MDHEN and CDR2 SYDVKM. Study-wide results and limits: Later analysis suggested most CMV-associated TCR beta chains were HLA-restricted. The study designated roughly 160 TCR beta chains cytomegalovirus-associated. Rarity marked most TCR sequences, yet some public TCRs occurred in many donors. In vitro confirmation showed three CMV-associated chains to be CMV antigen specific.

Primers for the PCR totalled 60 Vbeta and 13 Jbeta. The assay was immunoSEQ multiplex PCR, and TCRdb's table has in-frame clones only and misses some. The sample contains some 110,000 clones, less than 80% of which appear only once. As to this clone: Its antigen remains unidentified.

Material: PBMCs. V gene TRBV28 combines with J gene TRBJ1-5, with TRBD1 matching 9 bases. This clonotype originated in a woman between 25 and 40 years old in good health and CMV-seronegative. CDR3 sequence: CASSWDRAGNQPQHF. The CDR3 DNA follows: TGTGCCAGCAGTTGGGACAGGGCCGGCAATCAGCCCCAGCATTTT.